The text below deals with one TCR beta chain. The antigen is undetermined. The data are from a study of persistence of HIV-infected CD4 T cells. The immunoSEQ assay was version 4, run in survey mode. The protocol was immunoSEQ multiplex PCR, while the TCRdb copy is restricted to in-frame clones and leaves out a portion. The sample carries about 46,000 clones, about nine tenths recorded once. CDR3 size: 16 residues. Trimming stripped 0 bases from V and 1 base from J, with 12 bases between. Looked up from germline, CDR1 is SGHKS and CDR2 is YYEKEE (reference sequence). Nonspecific anti-CD3/anti-CD28 bead stimulation represents the broad CD4+ T cell repertoire. Sorting selected CD4+ T cells upregulating both CD40 ligand and CD69.

The chain has TRBV5-5 and TRBJ2-3; possible D gene TRBD2, 5 bases. Sequenced here: CD4+ T cells sorted from PBMCs after approximately 20-hour stimulation, sampled from a patient who received antiretroviral therapy. The receptor's source is an adult woman with HIV who was CMV-seropositive. The CDR3 loop is CASSLAGRAGTDTQYF. CDR3 nucleotide sequence: TGTGCCAGCAGCTTGGCTGGACGAGCGGGCACAGATACGCAGTATTTT.